This T cell receptor beta chain was identified in a study of OX40 agonist ivuxolimab in advanced cancers. Clones were read by immunoSEQ multiplex PCR, and TCRdb kept only the in-frame ones, dropping some. The sample consists of over 70,000 clones, about 90% of them appearing once. The study's findings and limits: Low normalized T-cell clonal expansion was also seen in some nonresponders.

Notes on this clone: Its matching antigen is unknown.

The CDR3 spans 15 residues. Germline V lookup: CDR1 PRHDT, CDR2 FYEKMQ (reference sequence). The V gene end was trimmed by 2 bases and the J gene end by 5 bases; junction bases not matched to a gene: 7. This receptor was taken from an adult with an advanced solid tumor such as melanoma, head and neck, liver or kidney cancer. This rearrangement joins TRBV13 to TRBJ2-5; 8 positions match TRBD2. Sequenced here: CD4+ or CD8+ T cells sorted from blood, sampled in a trial of the OX40 agonist ivuxolimab. Here the CDR3 reads CASSLSGGVYETQYF. The CDR3 coding sequence is TGTGCCAGCAGCTTATCCGGGGGGGTCTATGAGACCCAGTACTTC.